This T cell receptor (beta chain) was profiled in a study of patients and donors after allogeneic stem cell transplantation. Per the germline V gene, CDR1 is SGDLS and CDR2 is YYNGEE. CDR3 length equals 17 residues. V shed 2 bases, J shed 2 bases, and the junction held 8 bases outside the gene matches. TCRdb analysed the RT-PCR reads with MiXCR anew, one entry per CDR3 protein. The sample contains about a million distinct CDR3 sequences, roughly 18% of which appear only once. The specimen sequenced was blood, either unsorted or a sorted T cell fraction (not recorded which). The V gene is TRBV9, the J gene TRBJ2-5; TRBD2 aligns across 11 bases. The sequence came from a human donor who was either an allogeneic HSCT recipient or a stem cell or donor lymphocyte infusion donor (not recorded which). It is not recorded whose cells these are; they may come from a transplant donor. CDR3 nucleotides: TGTGCCAGCAGCGTTAGCGGGGGGGTGAGAAATCAAGAGACCCAGTACTTC. This translates into CASSVSGGVRNQETQYF.